These 22 T cell receptor beta chains were all obtained from the same sample, sequenced in a study of memory CD8 T cells in hepatitis C reinfection. Using immunoSEQ multiplex PCR, the repertoire was profiled, and TCRdb retains in-frame clones only, with some absent. The table lists more than 35,000 clones, around 87% of them singletons. Time point reported: peak reinfection, 3 to 8 weeks after reinfection detection. Sorted cells were sequenced directly ex vivo without any in vitro expansion. Sequenced material: naive CD8+ T cells sorted from blood. All receptors come from a young man with hepatitis C virus infection.

This chain connects TRBV4-1 to TRBJ2-7, with a tentative D call TRBD2 (6 bases). The CDR3 is made up of 15 amino acids. Per germline, CDR1 MGHRA and CDR2 YSYEKL. Trimming left V 0 bases short and J 0 bases short, with 9 bases between. This CDR3 reads CASSQDLGSSYEQYF. The CDR3 nucleotides are TGCGCCAGCAGCCAAGATCTCGGGAGCTCCTACGAGCAGTACTTC.

V and J are TRBV5-8 and TRBJ2-5, with D maybe TRBD1 (5 bases). Between the trimmed V and J ends, which lost 1 base and 3 bases, there was a span of 7 bases. Per germline, CDR1 SGHTS and CDR2 YDEGEE. The length of the CDR3 is 13 residues. DNA for the CDR3: TGTGCCAGCAGCTTGTTCAGGGAAGAGACCCAGTACTTC. Residues: CASSLFREETQYF.

The chain recombines TRBV27 with TRBJ1-6, with D possibly TRBD1 on 5 matching bases. The germline V and J ends were trimmed by 5 bases and 6 bases, with 8 bases remaining between them. The CDR3 extends over 13 amino acids. Germline-derived CDR1 and CDR2 are MNHEY and SMNVEV (reference sequence). Written as DNA, the CDR3 is TGTGCCAGCAGTACCGGGGGTAATTCACCCCTCCACTTT. Its translation: CASSTGGNSPLHF.

V is TRBV30 and J is TRBJ2-1; 13 nucleotides agree with TRBD2. V was pared by 5 bases and J by 8 bases, with 9 bases of the junction left unmatched. Germline-derived CDR1 and CDR2 are GTSNPN and SVGIG (reference sequence). This CDR3 is 15 amino acids long. CDR3 nucleotides: TGTGCCTGGGAGACTAGCGGGGGGCAGGGGGATGAGCAGTTCTTC. Protein: CAWETSGGQGDEQFF. Drawing the rest from reference TRBV30 and TRBJ2-1, the complete variable domain is SQTIHQWPATLVQPVGSPLSLECTVEGTSNPNLYWYRQAAGRGLQLLFYSVGIGQISSEVPQNLSASRPQDRQFILSSKKLLLSDSGFYLCAWETSGGQGDEQFFGPGTRLTVL.

This clone was detected once. The chain links TRBV5-5 to TRBJ2-7, with TRBD1 as a possible D gene (6 bases). The ends were cut back, 4 bases at V and 7 bases at J, with 12 bases in the middle. The CDR3 consists of 12 residues. The germline gives CDR1 SGHKS, CDR2 YYEKEE (reference sequence). CDR3 bases: TGTGCCAGCAGCGAGACAGGTGGAGAGCAGTACTTC. Encoded protein: CASSETGGEQYF.

V is TRBV6-5 and J is TRBJ1-2; 11 nucleotides align to TRBD1. The germline CDR1 and CDR2 sequences are MNHEY and SVGAGI. This CDR3 is built from 13 residues. Unmatched junction bases numbered 1, after V lost 4 bases and J lost 6 bases. CDR3 DNA: TGTGCCAGCAGTTGGACAGGGGGCGATGGCTACACCTTC. The encoded protein is CASSWTGGDGYTF.

The chain combines TRBV2 with TRBJ1-6; D may be TRBD1 (5 bases). CDR1 and CDR2 from the germline V gene are SNHLY and FYNNEI. V was pared by 7 bases and J by 4 bases, with 20 bases between. The CDR3 sequence is 17 residues long. The CDR3 nucleotides read TGTGCCAGCATCCCGGACACGGCTATATATTATAATTCACCCCTCCACTTT. As protein: CASIPDTAIYYNSPLHF.

This clone was observed a few times. The chain couples TRBV30 to TRBJ2-3; 9 bases map to TRBD1. Trimming cost V 7 bases and J 4 bases; bases outside gene matches: 12. Looked up from germline, CDR1 is GTSNPN and CDR2 is SVGIG (reference sequence). The CDR3 is 15 residues long. DNA for the CDR3: TGTGCCTCCACGACCGGGACAGGGTTCGCAGATACGCAGTATTTT. This encodes CASTTGTGFADTQYF.

Points on this clone: At one end the junction does not follow the germline gene, possibly because of a read error. The sample has other DNA sequences that encode this CDR3 too. This chain joins TRBV6-5 and TRBJ1-1; D uncertain. The germline V gene has CDR1 MNHEY and CDR2 SVGAGI. The CDR3 is 13 residues long. The CDR3 region is CASRSLENTEAFF. CDR3 DNA sequence: TGCGCCAGCAGGAGTCTAGAGAACACTGAAGCTTTCTTT.

The chain links TRBV21-1 to TRBJ2-7; the D call TRBD1 from the table was never checked on the DNA. TRBV21-1 has pseudogene status. The CDR3 runs to 17 residues. CDR3 coding DNA: TGTGCCAGCACCCTAGGACAGTTAGGTAGGGGAACTTACGAGCAGTACTTC. This translates into CASTLGQLGRGTYEQYF.

The chain uses TRBV28 and TRBJ1-5; TRBD1 aligns across 8 bases. The V gene end was trimmed by 8 bases and the J gene end by 3 bases; junction bases not matched to a gene: 12. The CDR3 loop spans 16 amino acids. Germline values: CDR1 MDHEN, CDR2 SYDVKM. The CDR3 DNA reads TGTGCCAGCGAGACAGGGGACATGAGCACCAATCAGCCCCAGCATTTT. Encoded protein: CASETGDMSTNQPQHF.

This chain connects TRBV29-1 to TRBJ2-1; D perhaps matches TRBD1 (6 bases). This CDR3 region has 12 residues. Germline CDR1 is SQVTM and CDR2 is ANQGSEA. V was pared by 7 bases and J by 6 bases, with 13 bases between. The CDR3 DNA reads TGCAGCGCCTATACAGGGCCCAATGAGCAGTTCTTC. It translates to CSAYTGPNEQFF.

The gene calls are TRBV7-8 and TRBJ1-1; the D gene is possibly TRBD1 (5 bases). This CDR3 region has 14 residues. V gave up 1 base and J gave up 6 bases, with 12 bases separating them. CDR1 is SGHVS and CDR2 is FQNEAQ in the germline V gene. In nucleotides, the CDR3 is TGTGCCAGCAGCTTAGGGGGCCTATACTCTGAAGCTTTCTTT. The encoded protein is CASSLGGLYSEAFF. The entire variable domain, with the rest obtained from reference TRBV7-8 and TRBJ1-1, is as follows: GAGVSQSPRYKVAKRGQDVALRCDPISGHVSLFWYQQALGQGPEFLTYFQNEAQLDKSGLPSDRFFAERPEGSVSTLKIQRTQQEDSAVYLCASSLGGLYSEAFFGQGTRLTVV.

The chain joins TRBV27 to TRBJ1-3, with D hard to call. The CDR3 covers 14 residues. Trimming removed 3 bases at V and 1 base at J, with 7 bases between. Germline-derived CDR1 and CDR2 are MNHEY and SMNVEV (reference sequence). CDR3 sequence: CASSFSQSGNTIYF. The CDR3 bases are TGTGCCAGCAGTTTCTCACAGTCTGGAAACACCATATATTTT.

V and J are TRBV5-4 and TRBJ1-6; 10 nucleotides agree with TRBD1. This CDR3 is 14 amino acids long. The junction had 9 bases not matched to a gene; V was cut back by 4 bases and J by 14 bases. Germline V gene sequence: CDR1 SGHNT, CDR2 YYREEE (reference sequence). This CDR3 is CASSDIGQGGTLHF. The DNA for the CDR3 is TGTGCCAGCAGCGATATCGGACAGGGGGGCACCCTCCACTTT.

Only a few counts were recorded for this clone. The CDR3 is CASTTGQGAGQPQHF. CDR3 in DNA: TGTGCCAGCACGACCGGACAGGGGGCTGGTCAGCCCCAGCATTTT. This rearrangement joins TRBV2 to TRBJ1-5; TRBD1 aligns across 11 bases. V shed 7 bases, J shed 6 bases, and the junction held 8 bases outside the gene matches. The CDR3 totals 15 residues. Germline CDR1 reads SNHLY; CDR2 reads FYNNEI.

The rearrangement uses TRBV9 and TRBJ1-4; D might be TRBD1 (6 bases). Germline V gene lookup returns CDR1 SGDLS and CDR2 YYNGEE. The CDR3 is made up of 15 amino acids. V lost 4 bases and J lost 7, with 17 bases in between. In nucleotides, the CDR3 is TGTGCCAGCAGCCATCGCGGGGGGCTAGCTGAAAAACTGTTTTTT. Translated, it gives CASSHRGGLAEKLFF.

This clone was seen once. The V gene is TRBV25-1, the J gene TRBJ2-1, with D possibly being TRBD2 (5 bases). The ends were cut back, 3 bases at V and 4 bases at J, with 7 bases in the middle. CDR1 is MGHDK, CDR2 SYGVNS, per germline. This CDR3 has 13 residues. The CDR3 DNA sequence: TGTGCCAGCAGTGAGGGCGGGTACAATGAGCAGTTCTTC. It encodes CASSEGGYNEQFF.

The chain carries TRBV19 and TRBJ2-5; TRBD2 agrees at 8 bases. The J call could be wrong; TRBJ2-7 is a better fit for the DNA end. The CDR3 extends over 17 amino acids. CDR1 and CDR2 (germline): LNHDA, SQIVND (reference sequence). The CDR3 bases are TGTGCCAGTAGTATGTTCTCGGGAGGGCCGATACCTTACGAGCAGTACTTC. It translates to CASSMFSGGPIPYEQYF.

The V call is TRBV7-9, the J call TRBJ1-5; TRBD1 is a possible D gene (5 bases). The ends were cut back, 5 bases at V and 5 bases at J, with 10 bases in the middle. The CDR3 is 13 residues long. The germline gives CDR1 SEHNR, CDR2 FQNEAQ (reference sequence). The CDR3 DNA sequence: TGTGCCAGCAGCCCCCCGGGGGATCAGCCCCAGCATTTT. This translates into CASSPPGDQPQHF.

V is TRBV6-5 and J is TRBJ2-1; 8 positions agree with TRBD2. With V trimmed by 7 bases and J by 3 bases, 5 bases remained unmatched. CDR3 length: 14 residues. Germline CDR1 reads MNHEY; CDR2 reads SVGAGI. The CDR3 loop reads CASTAAGVYNEQFF. The CDR3 region has the DNA TGTGCCAGCACGGCAGCGGGGGTCTACAATGAGCAGTTCTTC.

The chain combines TRBV7-9 with TRBJ2-5; D gene unclear. V was trimmed by 3 bases and J by 2 bases, leaving 7 bases between them. Germline lookup yields CDR1 SEHNR and CDR2 FQNEAQ (reference sequence). The CDR3 covers 13 residues. In DNA form, the CDR3 reads TGTGCCAGCAGCTTTAGCCCACAAGAGACCCAGTACTTC. Protein sequence: CASSFSPQETQYF.